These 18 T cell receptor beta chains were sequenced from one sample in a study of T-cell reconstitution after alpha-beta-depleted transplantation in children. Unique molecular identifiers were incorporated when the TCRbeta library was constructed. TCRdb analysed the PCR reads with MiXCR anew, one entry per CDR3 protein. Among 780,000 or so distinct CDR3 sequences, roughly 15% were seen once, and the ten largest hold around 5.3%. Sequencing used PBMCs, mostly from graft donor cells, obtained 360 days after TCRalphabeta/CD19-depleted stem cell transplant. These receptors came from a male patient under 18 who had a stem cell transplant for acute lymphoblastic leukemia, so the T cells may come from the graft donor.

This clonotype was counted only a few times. The chain's CDR3 is CSARDSAREQFF. The CDR3 DNA follows: TGCAGTGCTAGAGATTCGGCCAGAGAGCAGTTCTTC. The chain employs TRBV20-1 and TRBJ2-1; unclear D gene. Trimming took 0 bases from V and 10 from J, leaving 10 bases between them. Germline lookup yields CDR1 DFQATT and CDR2 SNEGSKA (reference sequence). CDR3 length equals 12 residues.

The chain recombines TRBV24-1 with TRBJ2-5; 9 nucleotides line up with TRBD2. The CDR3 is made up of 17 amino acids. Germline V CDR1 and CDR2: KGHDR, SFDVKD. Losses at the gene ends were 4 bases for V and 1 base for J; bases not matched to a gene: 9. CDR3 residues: CATSDRWLAGLQETQYF. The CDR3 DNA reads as TGTGCCACCAGTGACCGCTGGCTAGCGGGACTCCAAGAGACCCAGTACTTC.

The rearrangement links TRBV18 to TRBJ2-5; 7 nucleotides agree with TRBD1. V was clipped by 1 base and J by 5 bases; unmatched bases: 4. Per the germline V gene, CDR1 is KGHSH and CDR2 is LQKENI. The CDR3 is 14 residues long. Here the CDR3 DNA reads TGTGCCAGCTCACCACGAGGGGGCTCGGAGACCCAGTACTTC. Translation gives CASSPRGGSETQYF. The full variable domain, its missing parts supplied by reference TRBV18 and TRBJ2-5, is NAGVMQNPRHLVRRRGQEARLRCSPMKGHSHVYWYRQLPEEGLKFMVYLQKENIIDESGMPKERFSAEFPKEGPSILRIQQVVRGDSAAYFCASSPRGGSETQYFGPGTRLLVL.

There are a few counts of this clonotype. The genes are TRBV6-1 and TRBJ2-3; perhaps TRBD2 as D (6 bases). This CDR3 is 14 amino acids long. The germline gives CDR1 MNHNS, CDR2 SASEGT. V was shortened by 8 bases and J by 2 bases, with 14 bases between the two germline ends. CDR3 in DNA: TGTGCCAGCTTCGGGGGTCTCGCCACAGATACGCAGTATTTT. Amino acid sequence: CASFGGLATDTQYF.

CDR3 in amino acids: CSVEWDRFQETQYF. The CDR3 DNA is TGCAGCGTTGAATGGGACAGGTTCCAAGAGACCCAGTACTTC. The rearrangement uses TRBV29-1 and TRBJ2-5, with TRBD1 matching over 8 bases. Trimming took 2 bases from V and 1 from J; bases not matched to a gene: 3. The germline gives CDR1 SQVTM, CDR2 ANQGSEA. The CDR3 runs to 14 residues.

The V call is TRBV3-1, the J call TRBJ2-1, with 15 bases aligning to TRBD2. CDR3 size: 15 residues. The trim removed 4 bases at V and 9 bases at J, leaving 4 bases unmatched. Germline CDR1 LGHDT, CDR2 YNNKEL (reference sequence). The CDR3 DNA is TGTGCCAGCAGCCGCGGGACTAGCGGGAGGCGTGAGCAGTTCTTC. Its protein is CASSRGTSGRREQFF.

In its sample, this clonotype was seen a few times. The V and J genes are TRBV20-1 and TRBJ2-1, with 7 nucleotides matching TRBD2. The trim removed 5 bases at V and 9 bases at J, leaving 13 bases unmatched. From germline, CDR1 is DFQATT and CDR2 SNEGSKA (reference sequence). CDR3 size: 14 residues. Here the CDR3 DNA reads TGCAGTGCTCCCCGGGAGGTCCGGTTAGGTGAGCAGTTCTTC. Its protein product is CSAPREVRLGEQFF.

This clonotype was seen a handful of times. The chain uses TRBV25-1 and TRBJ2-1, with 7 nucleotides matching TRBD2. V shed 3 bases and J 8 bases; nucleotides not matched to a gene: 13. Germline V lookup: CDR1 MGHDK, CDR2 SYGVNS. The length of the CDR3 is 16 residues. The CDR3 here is CASSDRGRVAGDEQFF. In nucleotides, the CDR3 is TGTGCCAGCAGTGATCGCGGGAGAGTGGCCGGCGATGAGCAGTTCTTC.

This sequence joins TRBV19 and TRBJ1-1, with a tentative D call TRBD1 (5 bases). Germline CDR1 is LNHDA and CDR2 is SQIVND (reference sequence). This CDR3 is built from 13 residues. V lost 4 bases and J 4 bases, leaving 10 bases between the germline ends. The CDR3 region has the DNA TGTGCCAGTAGTAAGGGCAGGGTCACTGAAGCTTTCTTT. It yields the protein CASSKGRVTEAFF.

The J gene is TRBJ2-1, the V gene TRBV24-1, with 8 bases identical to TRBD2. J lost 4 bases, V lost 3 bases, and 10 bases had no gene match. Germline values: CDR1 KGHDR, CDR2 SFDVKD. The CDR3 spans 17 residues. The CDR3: CATSDARTSKRYNEQFF. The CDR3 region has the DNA TGTGCCACCAGTGATGCCAGGACTAGCAAGAGATACAATGAGCAGTTCTTC.

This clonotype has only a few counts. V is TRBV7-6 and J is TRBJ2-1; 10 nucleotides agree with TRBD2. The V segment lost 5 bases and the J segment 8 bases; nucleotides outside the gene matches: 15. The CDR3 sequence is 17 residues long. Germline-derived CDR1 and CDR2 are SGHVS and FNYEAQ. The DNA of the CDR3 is TGTGCCAGCAGCCCCCGGAGAGCGGGAGGGGGTGGCGATGAGCAGTTCTTC. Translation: CASSPRRAGGGGDEQFF. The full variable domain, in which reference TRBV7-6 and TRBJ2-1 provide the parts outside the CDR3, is GAGVSQSPRYKVTKRGQDVALRCDPISGHVSLYWYRQALGQGPEFLTYFNYEAQQDKSGLPNDRFSAERPEGSISTLTIQRTEQRDSAMYRCASSPRRAGGGGDEQFFGPGTRLTVL.

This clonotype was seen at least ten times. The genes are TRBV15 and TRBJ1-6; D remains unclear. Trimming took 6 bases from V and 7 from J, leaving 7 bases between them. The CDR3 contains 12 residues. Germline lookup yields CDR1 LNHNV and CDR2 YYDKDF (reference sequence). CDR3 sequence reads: CATRGPNSPLHF. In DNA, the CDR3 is TGTGCCACCAGGGGCCCCAATTCACCCCTCCACTTT.

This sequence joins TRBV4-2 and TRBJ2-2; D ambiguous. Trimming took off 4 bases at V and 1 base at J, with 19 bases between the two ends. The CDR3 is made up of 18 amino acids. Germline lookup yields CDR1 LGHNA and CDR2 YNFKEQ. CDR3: CASSRVHPVLENTGELFF. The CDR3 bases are TGTGCCAGCAGCCGCGTTCATCCGGTTCTGGAGAACACCGGGGAGCTGTTTTTT.

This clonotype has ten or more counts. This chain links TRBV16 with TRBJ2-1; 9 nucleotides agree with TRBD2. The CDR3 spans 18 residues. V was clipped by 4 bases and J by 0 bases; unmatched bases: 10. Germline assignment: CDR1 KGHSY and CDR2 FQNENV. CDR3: CASSLWAGSGSSYNEQFF. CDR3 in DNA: TGTGCCAGCAGCCTCTGGGCGGGTAGCGGGAGCTCCTACAATGAGCAGTTCTTC.

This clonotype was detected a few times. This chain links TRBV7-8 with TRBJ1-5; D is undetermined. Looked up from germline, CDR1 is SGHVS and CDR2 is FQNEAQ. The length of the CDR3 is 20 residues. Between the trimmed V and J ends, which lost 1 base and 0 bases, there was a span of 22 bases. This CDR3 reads CASSLVAGPDLAHSNQPQHF. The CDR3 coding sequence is TGTGCCAGCAGCTTAGTGGCAGGACCAGATCTCGCCCATAGCAATCAGCCCCAGCATTTT.

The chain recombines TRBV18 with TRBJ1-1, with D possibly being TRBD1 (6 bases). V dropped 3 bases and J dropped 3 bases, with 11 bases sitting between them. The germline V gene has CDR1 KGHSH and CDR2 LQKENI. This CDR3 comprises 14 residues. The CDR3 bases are TGTGCCAGCTCACCGGCAGGGGCCCACACTGAAGCTTTCTTT. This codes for CASSPAGAHTEAFF.

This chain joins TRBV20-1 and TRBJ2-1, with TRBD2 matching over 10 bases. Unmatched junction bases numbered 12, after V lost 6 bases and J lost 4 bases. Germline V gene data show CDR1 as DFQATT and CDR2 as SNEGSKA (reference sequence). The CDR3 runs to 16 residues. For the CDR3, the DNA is TGCAGTGCCCGCCCGACTAGCGGGCTGCGTTACAATGAGCAGTTCTTC. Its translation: CSARPTSGLRYNEQFF.

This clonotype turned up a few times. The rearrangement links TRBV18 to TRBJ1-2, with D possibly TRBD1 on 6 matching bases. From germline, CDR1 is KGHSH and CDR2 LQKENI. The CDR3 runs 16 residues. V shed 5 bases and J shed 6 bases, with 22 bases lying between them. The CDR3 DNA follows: TGTGCCAGCTCAACCCCAATTCGACAGGTGGCGAATGGCTACACCTTC. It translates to CASSTPIRQVANGYTF.